Presented here are 30 T cell receptor beta chains from one specimen sequenced in a study of blood T cell repertoires in COVID-19. Only in-frame clones appear in the TCRdb table, and some are missing; sequencing was by immunoSEQ multiplex PCR. The repertoire includes roughly 300,000 clones, roughly 85% of them detected once, and about an eighth sits in the top ten. The material sequenced was peripheral blood. The receptors were sampled from a human donor in a cohort sampled during active COVID-19.

The J gene is TRBJ2-3, the V gene TRBV23-1; TRBD2 agrees at 13 bases. TRBV23-1 qualifies as an ORF whose function is uncertain. CDR3 length equals 16 residues. The V segment lost 3 bases and the J segment 5 bases; nucleotides outside the gene matches: 5. The CDR3 bases are TGCGCCAGCAGTCACGGGACTAGCGGGAATGGAGATACGCAGTATTTT. Protein sequence: CASSHGTSGNGDTQYF.

This rearrangement joins TRBV18 to TRBJ2-2; D is unclear. Germline-derived CDR1 and CDR2 are KGHSH and LQKENI. V lost 0 bases and J 7 bases, leaving 6 bases between the germline ends. The CDR3 has 13 amino acids. The CDR3 DNA is TGTGCCAGCTCACCACCTTCCATCGGGGAGCTGTTTTTT. As protein: CASSPPSIGELFF.

V usage is TRBV7-2 and J usage is TRBJ1-1; 8 bases map to TRBD1. Germline-derived CDR1 and CDR2 are SGHTA and FQGNSA. Trimming took 1 base from V and 3 from J; bases not matched to a gene: 1. The CDR3 consists of 14 residues. This CDR3 is CASSLGRGHTEAFF. DNA for the CDR3: TGTGCCAGCAGCTTAGGCAGGGGGCACACTGAAGCTTTCTTT.

This clone appeared a few times. V gene TRBV5-3 combines with J gene TRBJ1-5; D not resolved. TRBV5-3 is an open reading frame, and its role is uncertain. Trimming removed 4 bases at V and 1 base at J, with 15 bases between. The CDR3 loop spans 16 amino acids. CDR3 region: CARSQPRVRSNQPQHF. The CDR3 region has the DNA TGTGCCAGAAGCCAGCCGAGGGTAAGGAGCAATCAGCCCCAGCATTTT.

The rearrangement links TRBV4-2 to TRBJ2-3; 13 nucleotides line up with TRBD2. Germline V gene sequence: CDR1 LGHNA, CDR2 YNFKEQ. The CDR3 covers 15 residues. The J segment lost 6 bases and the V segment lost 4 bases, leaving 4 bases of the junction unmatched. The chain's CDR3 is CASSPGLAGRDTQYF. DNA for the CDR3: TGTGCCAGCAGCCCGGGACTAGCGGGAAGGGATACGCAGTATTTT.

V gene TRBV2 combines with J gene TRBJ2-7, with D possibly matching TRBD1 (5 bases). In germline, CDR1 is SNHLY, CDR2 FYNNEI. With 3 bases removed from V and 4 bases from J, the gap between germline ends came to 13 bases. CDR3 length: 14 amino acids. The CDR3 region is CASSDRQGPYEQYF. In DNA, the CDR3 is TGTGCCAGCAGTGATCGGCAGGGCCCTTACGAGCAGTACTTC.

This chain uses TRBV19 with TRBJ2-3, with D possibly TRBD2 on 6 matching bases. The germline V and J ends were trimmed by 4 bases and 7 bases, with 15 bases remaining between them. Germline CDR1 and CDR2: LNHDA and SQIVND (reference sequence). The CDR3 sequence is 14 residues long. The CDR3 protein is CASSTGTLQNTQYF. CDR3 nucleotides: TGTGCCAGTAGTACCGGGACTCTCCAAAATACGCAGTATTTT. The full variable domain, its missing parts supplied by reference TRBV19 and TRBJ2-3, is DGGITQSPKYLFRKEGQNVTLSCEQNLNHDAMYWYRQDPGQGLRLIYYSQIVNDFQKGDIAEGYSVSREKKESFPLTVTSAQKNPTAFYLCASSTGTLQNTQYFGPGTRLTVL.

This clone was found once. The chain employs TRBV3-1 (or the pseudogene TRBV3-2) and TRBJ1-4; 8 bases match TRBD1. This CDR3 contains 13 residues. V shed 4 bases, J shed 11 bases, and the junction held 6 bases outside the gene matches. Germline V gene data show CDR1 as LGHDT and CDR2 as YNNKEL (reference sequence). CDR3 nucleotides: TGTGCCAGCAGCCTCCAGGGGGCGTGGAAACTGTTTTTT. It codes for CASSLQGAWKLFF.

The chain carries TRBV6-2 or TRBV6-3 and TRBJ1-5; TRBD1 aligns across 8 bases. This CDR3 comprises 17 residues. V was clipped by 6 bases and J by 4 bases; unmatched bases: 14. Germline V CDR1 and CDR2: MNHEY, SVGEGT. Here the CDR3 DNA reads TGTGCCAGCAGCCCGGCGGACAGGGATCGTCTTAATCAGCCCCAGCATTTT. Amino acid sequence: CASSPADRDRLNQPQHF.

This clone was found once. This chain joins TRBV3-1 (or the pseudogene TRBV3-2) and TRBJ2-5; 7 positions agree with TRBD2. The V gene end was trimmed by 2 bases and the J gene end by 5 bases; junction bases not matched to a gene: 5. Per germline, CDR1 LGHDT and CDR2 YNNKEL (reference sequence). The CDR3 spans 14 residues. Here the CDR3 reads CASSQCGRGETQYF. The CDR3, as DNA: TGTGCCAGCAGCCAATGCGGGAGAGGGGAGACCCAGTACTTC.

The chain recombines TRBV5-5 with TRBJ2-2; D might be TRBD1 (6 bases). The CDR3 contains 19 residues. V was trimmed by 6 bases and J by 4 bases, leaving 28 bases between them. Looked up from germline, CDR1 is SGHKS and CDR2 is YYEKEE (reference sequence). CDR3 bases: TGTGCCAGCACTCCGGAACCGCCAGGGGTGTGGGTTTTCACCGGGGAGCTGTTTTTT. Its translation is CASTPEPPGVWVFTGELFF.

The V gene is TRBV28, the J gene TRBJ1-1; 11 bases line up with TRBD1. Germline-derived CDR1 and CDR2 are MDHEN and SYDVKM. The ends lost 6 bases at V and 5 bases at J; junction bases unmatched: 11. The CDR3 consists of 16 residues. DNA for the CDR3: TGTGCCAGCAGACTCGGGACAGGGGGGCTGGGGACTGAAGCTTTCTTT. It is translated as CASRLGTGGLGTEAFF.

This rearrangement joins TRBV10-3 to TRBJ2-7; 9 bases match TRBD2. The junction had 10 bases not matched to a gene; V was cut back by 8 bases and J by 5 bases. In germline, CDR1 is ENHRY, CDR2 SYGVKD. This CDR3 spans 14 amino acids. CDR3 DNA: TGTGCCATCCAGCAGCGGGAGGCCGCCCACGAGCAGTACTTC. This translates into CAIQQREAAHEQYF.

V and J are TRBV18 and TRBJ2-7; possibly TRBD2 for D (6 bases). Germline CDR1 reads KGHSH; CDR2 reads LQKENI. This CDR3 region has 12 residues. V was cut by 6 bases and J by 8 bases, with 14 bases left in between. The CDR3 DNA follows: TGTGCCAGCTCCCCAAAGGCGGGACAGCAGTACTTC. Translated, it gives CASSPKAGQQYF. The full variable domain, its missing parts supplied by reference TRBV18 and TRBJ2-7, is NAGVMQNPRHLVRRRGQEARLRCSPMKGHSHVYWYRQLPEEGLKFMVYLQKENIIDESGMPKERFSAEFPKEGPSILRIQQVVRGDSAAYFCASSPKAGQQYFGPGTRLTVT.

V is TRBV5-4 and J is TRBJ2-7, with 8 bases that match TRBD1. Trimming at V came to 4 bases and at J to 6 bases, leaving 15 bases not matched to a gene. This CDR3 is 16 amino acids long. Germline V gene data show CDR1 as SGHNT and CDR2 as YYREEE (reference sequence). The CDR3 DNA follows: TGTGCCAGCAGCCCAAGACAGGGGCGCGCTCTCGGCGAGCAGTACTTC. This translates into CASSPRQGRALGEQYF. The variable domain in full, completed from reference TRBV5-4 and TRBJ2-7, reads ETGVTQSPTHLIKTRGQQVTLRCSSQSGHNTVSWYQQALGQGPQFIFQYYREEENGRGNFPPRFSGLQFPNYSSELNVNALELDDSALYLCASSPRQGRALGEQYFGPGTRLTVT.

The chain links TRBV6-5 to TRBJ2-2, with a tentative D call TRBD2 (5 bases). The CDR3 covers 12 residues. The V end lost 8 bases, the J end lost 5 bases, and 9 bases lay between the germline ends. CDR1 and CDR2 from the germline V gene are MNHEY and SVGAGI. This CDR3 reads CASRSGTGELFF. The CDR3 DNA reads TGTGCCAGCCGGAGCGGAACCGGGGAGCTGTTTTTT.

This clone has a single count. The chain employs TRBV19 and TRBJ2-4, with 9 bases aligning to TRBD1. From germline, CDR1 is LNHDA and CDR2 SQIVND (reference sequence). The CDR3 consists of 15 residues. The V gene end was trimmed by 5 bases and the J gene end by 4 bases; junction bases not matched to a gene: 6. The CDR3: CASSRIGTGKNIQYF. DNA for the CDR3: TGTGCCAGTAGTCGTATTGGGACAGGGAAAAACATTCAGTACTTC.

CDR3: CASSIPASGTDTQYF. The CDR3 DNA is TGTGCCAGTAGTATTCCGGCTAGCGGCACAGATACGCAGTATTTT. The chain employs TRBV19 and TRBJ2-3; D is possibly TRBD2 (6 bases). The CDR3 runs 15 residues. The germline V gene encodes CDR1 LNHDA and CDR2 SQIVND (reference sequence). V gave up 3 bases and J gave up 1 base, with 11 bases separating them.

This clone was recorded only once. This sequence joins TRBV18 and TRBJ1-6; 7 bases line up with TRBD1. The CDR3 consists of 14 residues. Germline V CDR1 and CDR2: KGHSH, LQKENI. V was clipped by 6 bases and J by 5 bases; unmatched bases: 4. As DNA, the CDR3 is TGTGCCAGCTCGCGGGACAGACATAATTCACCCCTCCACTTT. Its translation: CASSRDRHNSPLHF.

This clone was detected many times. The genes are TRBV5-1 and TRBJ1-6; the match to TRBD1 covers 7 bases. CDR3 size: 15 residues. Germline CDR1 is SGHRS and CDR2 is YFSETQ. The ends lost 2 bases at V and 7 bases at J; junction bases unmatched: 6. The CDR3 DNA sequence: TGCGCCAGCAGCTTTTCCGGGACAGTAAATTCACCCCTCCACTTT. It codes for CASSFSGTVNSPLHF.

This chain's CDR3 is CASSPQGAAEKLFF. CDR3 sequence (DNA): TGTGCCAGCAGTCCACAGGGGGCGGCTGAAAAACTGTTTTTT. The chain combines TRBV28 with TRBJ1-4; 9 bases match TRBD1. The CDR3 extends over 14 amino acids. V shed 5 bases, J shed 7 bases, and the junction held 5 bases outside the gene matches. Germline V gene lookup returns CDR1 MDHEN and CDR2 SYDVKM.

The gene calls are TRBV3-1 (or the pseudogene TRBV3-2) and TRBJ2-1; unclear D gene. Trimming stripped 6 bases from V and 9 bases from J, with 21 bases between. This CDR3 comprises 15 residues. CDR1 is LGHDT, CDR2 YNNKEL, per germline (reference sequence). The CDR3 DNA is TGTGCCAGCAGTCCTACTACTTCCGTAAGGATTGAGCAGTTCTTC. As protein: CASSPTTSVRIEQFF.

This chain links TRBV7-2 with TRBJ1-2; a possible D gene is TRBD1 (6 bases). The CDR3 extends over 13 amino acids. V was cut by 6 bases and J by 5 bases, with 13 bases left in between. Germline-derived CDR1 and CDR2 are SGHTA and FQGNSA. The chain's CDR3 is CASSRGGGYGYTF. The DNA of the CDR3 is TGTGCCAGCAGTAGGGGGGGTGGATATGGCTACACCTTC.

The V call is TRBV5-1, the J call TRBJ2-3; 9 bases line up with TRBD2. CDR1 and CDR2 (germline): SGHRS, YFSETQ. With V trimmed by 0 bases and J by 5 bases, 7 bases remained unmatched. CDR3 length: 16 residues. The CDR3: CASSLGSSGKIDTQYF. For the CDR3, the DNA is TGCGCCAGCAGCTTGGGCTCTAGCGGGAAAATAGATACGCAGTATTTT. The entire variable domain, with the rest obtained from reference TRBV5-1 and TRBJ2-3, is as follows: KAGVTQTPRYLIKTRGQQVTLSCSPISGHRSVSWYQQTPGQGLQFLFEYFSETQRNKGNFPGRFSGRQFSNSRSEMNVSTLELGDSALYLCASSLGSSGKIDTQYFGPGTRLTVL.

The rearrangement joins TRBV2 to TRBJ2-3; 7 nucleotides match TRBD1. The CDR3 runs to 15 residues. CDR1 and CDR2 from the germline V gene are SNHLY and FYNNEI. The J segment lost 0 bases and the V segment lost 8 bases, leaving 8 bases of the junction unmatched. In DNA form, the CDR3 reads TGTGCCAGCGCCTCGGGGACAGCTAGCACAGATACGCAGTATTTT. This encodes CASASGTASTDTQYF.

DNA for the CDR3: TGTGCCAGCAGCTTGGGACAGGGATCGTACTACGAGCAGTACTTC. This codes for CASSLGQGSYYEQYF. The chain links TRBV5-6 to TRBJ2-7; TRBD1 aligns across 7 bases. This CDR3 contains 15 residues. Losses at the gene ends were 0 bases for V and 3 bases for J; bases not matched to a gene: 6. Germline V gene data show CDR1 as SGHDT and CDR2 as YYEEEE.

The CDR3 DNA reads as TGTGCCAGCTCACCCTGGACAGGGAACACCGGGGAGCTGTTTTTT. Its translation is CASSPWTGNTGELFF. J is TRBJ2-2 and V is TRBV18; 7 bases match TRBD1. CDR1 KGHSH and CDR2 LQKENI come from the germline V gene. With 3 bases clipped from V and 1 base from J, the junction kept 2 bases outside the gene matches. The CDR3 totals 15 residues.

This sequence joins TRBV7-2 and TRBJ2-7; a possible D gene is TRBD2 (7 bases). This CDR3 has 15 residues. CDR1 SGHTA and CDR2 FQGNSA come from the germline V gene. V lost 5 bases and J 6 bases, leaving 20 bases between the germline ends. The DNA of the CDR3 is TGTGCCAGCAGCCCCCGGGCGGTCCGGGGGGCCGAGCAGTACTTC. Its protein is CASSPRAVRGAEQYF.

The V gene is TRBV5-6, the J gene TRBJ1-3; 8 bases line up with TRBD1. The CDR3 is 14 amino acids. Germline CDR1 is SGHDT and CDR2 is YYEEEE. J was trimmed by 3 bases and V by 4 bases; bases with no gene match: 3. The CDR3 coding sequence is TGTGCCAGCAGCCAGGGGGCTGTTGGAAACACCATATATTTT. Translated: CASSQGAVGNTIYF. Supplemented by reference TRBV5-6 and TRBJ1-3, the full variable domain reads DAGVTQSPTHLIKTRGQQVTLRCSPKSGHDTVSWYQQALGQGPQFIFQYYEEEERQRGNFPDRFSGHQFPNYSSELNVNALLLGDSALYLCASSQGAVGNTIYFGEGSWLTVV.

The chain links TRBV14 to TRBJ2-1; 10 nucleotides align to TRBD2. This CDR3 has 15 amino acids. Germline V lookup: CDR1 SGHDN, CDR2 FVKESK. V shed 1 base and J 7 bases; nucleotides not matched to a gene: 4. CDR3: CASSQVLAGANEQFF. The CDR3 DNA is TGTGCCAGCAGCCAAGTTCTAGCGGGAGCGAATGAGCAGTTCTTC.